Presented here are 25 T cell receptor beta chains from one specimen sequenced in a study of PD-1 blockade in classical Hodgkin lymphoma. Here immunoSEQ multiplex PCR was the method, and the copy in TCRdb shows in-frame clones only, minus some. The profile shows more than 1,100 clones, around 78% of them singletons. Time point: cycle 4 day 1 (C4D1), after six to seven weeks of nivolumab. Brentuximab vedotin exposure varied, and every patient relapsed after autologous stem cell transplantation. Thawed PBMCs were the source of CD8+ T cells, obtained through magnetic negative selection. The source material was CD8+ T cells from blood, sampled before the fourth cycle of nivolumab. The receptor set was obtained from a human donor with classical Hodgkin lymphoma. The donor label of this sample is uncertain.

The chain combines TRBV19 with TRBJ1-4; D not certain. Trimming took 8 bases from V and 7 from J, leaving 20 bases between them. Germline V gene data show CDR1 as LNHDA and CDR2 as SQIVND (reference sequence). This CDR3 region has 15 residues. CDR3 loop: CASENSGQNTEKLFF. In DNA form, the CDR3 reads TGTGCCAGTGAGAATAGCGGGCAGAACACTGAAAAACTGTTTTTT.

The V and J genes are TRBV9 and TRBJ2-7; 9 bases fit TRBD1. This CDR3 region has 12 residues. Germline-derived CDR1 and CDR2 are SGDLS and YYNGEE. Germline trimming cut 3 bases from V and 6 bases from J; bases unmatched to any gene: 1. CDR3 sequence (DNA): TGTGCCAGCAGCGAGACAGGGGGCGAGCAGTACTTC. Translated, it gives CASSETGGEQYF.

The chain uses TRBV5-1 and TRBJ2-7, with D possibly matching TRBD2 (6 bases). Germline CDR1 reads SGHRS; CDR2 reads YFSETQ. V was shortened by 0 bases and J by 2 bases, with 12 bases between the two germline ends. CDR3 length: 15 amino acids. In DNA form, the CDR3 reads TGCGCCAGCAGCTTGGAGGCCAGGACTACCTACGAGCAGTACTTC. Its translation: CASSLEARTTYEQYF.

This sequence joins TRBV15 and TRBJ2-7; D call uncertain. The ends were cut back, 5 bases at V and 1 base at J, with 9 bases in the middle. This CDR3 has 13 residues. Germline V lookup: CDR1 LNHNV, CDR2 YYDKDF (reference sequence). CDR3 in amino acids: CATSDGQSYEQYF. CDR3 nucleotides: TGTGCCACCAGCGACGGGCAGTCCTACGAGCAGTACTTC.

The chain links TRBV7-3 to TRBJ2-3, with TRBD2 identical over 9 bases. CDR1 and CDR2 (germline): SGHTA, FQGTGA. The CDR3 covers 16 residues. The V segment lost 5 bases and the J segment 2 bases; nucleotides outside the gene matches: 8. Here the CDR3 DNA reads TGTGCCAGCAGCCCTCGTAGCGGGGGAAACACAGATACGCAGTATTTT. Its translation: CASSPRSGGNTDTQYF.

V gene TRBV2 combines with J gene TRBJ1-5; possible D gene TRBD1, 6 bases. Trimming removed 3 bases at V and 1 base at J, with 16 bases between. Germline V lookup: CDR1 SNHLY, CDR2 FYNNEI. CDR3 length: 17 amino acids. The CDR3 loop reads CASSEGARIKSNQPQHF. DNA of the CDR3: TGTGCCAGCAGTGAGGGGGCACGAATTAAAAGCAATCAGCCCCAGCATTTT.

The gene calls are TRBV19 and TRBJ1-3; D is perhaps TRBD1 (6 bases). This CDR3 has 14 residues. The germline CDR1 and CDR2 sequences are LNHDA and SQIVND (reference sequence). The ends were cut back, 3 bases at V and 9 bases at J, with 15 bases in the middle. This CDR3 reads CASSMSYTGPTIYF. CDR3 bases: TGTGCCAGTAGTATGTCGTATACAGGGCCCACCATATATTTT.

The chain links TRBV7-9 to TRBJ2-5, with D perhaps matching TRBD2 (6 bases). Germline V CDR1 and CDR2: SEHNR, FQNEAQ (reference sequence). Between the trimmed V and J ends, which lost 5 bases and 4 bases, there was a span of 26 bases. The CDR3 sequence is 18 residues long. The CDR3 loop is CASSPASLTSPEGETQYF. CDR3 nucleotides: TGTGCCAGCAGCCCAGCCAGCCTTACCTCTCCGGAGGGAGAGACCCAGTACTTC.

In this sample, this clone turned up a few times. V and J are TRBV6-1 and TRBJ1-1; possibly TRBD1 for D (5 bases). V lost 3 bases to trimming and J lost 3 bases, with 8 bases between them. Germline CDR1 is MNHNS and CDR2 is SASEGT. The CDR3 spans 13 residues. CDR3 DNA: TGTGCCAGCAGTGACAGGGACTACACTGAAGCTTTCTTT. Residues: CASSDRDYTEAFF.

This clone was seen only once. The genes are TRBV27 and TRBJ1-2, with D perhaps TRBD1 (6 bases). There are 14 residues in the CDR3. The V end lost 5 bases, the J end lost 5 bases, and 15 bases lay between the germline ends. CDR1 and CDR2 (germline): MNHEY, SMNVEV (reference sequence). The CDR3 is CASSLTGAEYGYTF. CDR3 in DNA: TGTGCCAGCAGTCTGACAGGCGCTGAGTATGGCTACACCTTC.

This clone is labeled as large (0.1 to 1%). Here the CDR3 DNA reads TGTGCCAGCAGCTTACGTGGGACGACCAGGGAGCAGTACTTC. Its protein product is CASSLRGTTREQYF. This chain uses TRBV13 with TRBJ2-7; the D gene could be TRBD1 or TRBD2 (5 bases each). Deletions cut 2 bases from V and 7 bases from J, with 15 bases between. The CDR3 totals 14 residues. CDR1 and CDR2 from the germline V gene are PRHDT and FYEKMQ (reference sequence).

The V call is TRBV10-3, the J call TRBJ2-3; 14 bases line up with TRBD2. Germline CDR1 and CDR2: ENHRY and SYGVKD. V shed 2 bases, J shed 0 bases, and the junction held 7 bases outside the gene matches. The length of the CDR3 is 19 residues. CDR3 region: CAISEPRTSGGTSTDTQYF. CDR3 nucleotides: TGTGCCATCAGTGAGCCGCGGACTAGCGGGGGGACTAGCACAGATACGCAGTATTTT.

The rearrangement uses TRBV11-3 and TRBJ2-7; TRBD1 might be the D (6 bases). Trimming took off 0 bases at V and 0 bases at J, with 15 bases between the two ends. Per the germline V gene, CDR1 is SGHNT and CDR2 is YENEEA. The CDR3 extends over 17 amino acids. The CDR3 DNA reads TGTGCCAGCAGCTTAGAAAAGGCGACAGGACACTCCTACGAGCAGTACTTC. Encoded protein: CASSLEKATGHSYEQYF.

V is TRBV5-5 and J is TRBJ1-4; 11 bases agree with TRBD1. V lost 0 bases, J lost 8 bases, and 3 bases stayed unmatched. Germline V lookup: CDR1 SGHKS, CDR2 YYEKEE (reference sequence). CDR3 length: 15 residues. The CDR3 sequence: CASSLGGTGGEKLFF. The CDR3 DNA reads TGTGCCAGCAGCTTGGGAGGGACAGGGGGGGAAAAACTGTTTTTT.

The chain links TRBV13 to TRBJ2-7; D is tentatively TRBD1 or TRBD2 (6 bases each). In germline, CDR1 is PRHDT, CDR2 FYEKMQ (reference sequence). V shed 1 base and J shed 3 bases, with 10 bases lying between them. The CDR3 contains 14 residues. This chain's CDR3 is CASSLVGGDYEQYF. CDR3 in DNA: TGTGCCAGCAGCTTAGTCGGGGGCGACTACGAGCAGTACTTC.

This clone has a single count. This chain links TRBV4-2 with TRBJ2-3; TRBD2 agrees at 10 bases. The trim removed 3 bases at V and 3 bases at J, leaving 9 bases unmatched. Germline CDR1 and CDR2: LGHNA and YNFKEQ. This CDR3 spans 17 amino acids. The CDR3 coding sequence is TGTGCCAGCAGCCAGGGATCTAGCGGGAGTAGTACAGATACGCAGTATTTT. It is translated as CASSQGSSGSSTDTQYF.

The chain recombines TRBV19 with TRBJ2-3; 10 nucleotides line up with TRBD2. CDR1 and CDR2 (germline): LNHDA, SQIVND (reference sequence). The CDR3 is 15 amino acids. The trim removed 3 bases at V and 8 bases at J, leaving 8 bases unmatched. The CDR3 DNA follows: TGTGCCAGTAGTATCATCAGCGGGGGGGCCGGTACGCAGTATTTT. Its translation: CASSIISGGAGTQYF.

The chain joins TRBV5-6 to TRBJ2-1; no definite D call. The CDR3 has 14 residues. V was shortened by 1 base and J by 2 bases, with 7 bases between the two germline ends. CDR1 is SGHDT and CDR2 is YYEEEE in the germline V gene. The CDR3 sequence: CASSLSGTYNEQFF. As DNA, the CDR3 is TGTGCCAGCAGCTTGTCTGGAACCTACAATGAGCAGTTCTTC.

This rearrangement joins TRBV19 to TRBJ1-2; D call uncertain. The germline V gene encodes CDR1 LNHDA and CDR2 SQIVND (reference sequence). The CDR3 loop spans 13 amino acids. V was trimmed by 6 bases and J by 4 bases, leaving 12 bases between them. The CDR3 here is CASRTTGSYGYTF. CDR3 bases: TGTGCCAGTAGGACCACCGGTAGCTATGGCTACACCTTC.

The chain is built from TRBV9 and TRBJ1-1, with TRBD1 matching 9 bases. CDR1 is SGDLS and CDR2 is YYNGEE in the germline V gene. V gave up 3 bases and J gave up 4 bases; unmatched junction bases: 4. The CDR3 is 14 amino acids. CDR3 nucleotide sequence: TGTGCCAGCAGCGGATGGACAGGGGCCACTGAAGCTTTCTTT. It encodes CASSGWTGATEAFF.

The rearrangement links TRBV7-1 to TRBJ1-5, with a tentative D call TRBD1 (5 bases). TRBV7-1 is an open reading frame whose function is uncertain. The CDR3 is 15 amino acids. Trimming cost V 4 bases and J 1 base, with 11 bases left between them. The CDR3 nucleotides are TGTGCCAGCAGCTTATGGGGGGAAAGCAATCAGCCCCAGCATTTT. Translation gives CASSLWGESNQPQHF.

The genes are TRBV10-1 and TRBJ2-7; possible D gene TRBD1, 5 bases. Germline CDR1 reads WNHNN; CDR2 reads SYGVQD (reference sequence). V dropped 5 bases and J dropped 5 bases, with 16 bases sitting between them. The CDR3 loop spans 14 amino acids. The CDR3 sequence: CASSNNFRGHEQYF. CDR3 DNA sequence: TGCGCCAGCAGTAATAATTTTAGGGGTCACGAGCAGTACTTC.

The rearrangement links TRBV9 to TRBJ1-4; 10 nucleotides align to TRBD1. Germline values: CDR1 SGDLS, CDR2 YYNGEE. V shed 0 bases, J shed 8 bases, and the junction held 7 bases outside the gene matches. CDR3 length: 16 residues. CDR3 protein: CASSVGAGTGVEKLFF. The CDR3 DNA reads as TGTGCCAGCAGCGTAGGAGCTGGGACAGGGGTCGAAAAACTGTTTTTT.

The V gene is TRBV2, the J gene TRBJ1-4; D is perhaps TRBD1 (6 bases). The CDR3 extends over 16 amino acids. V lost 7 bases to trimming and J lost 0 bases, with 15 bases between them. Germline-derived CDR1 and CDR2 are SNHLY and FYNNEI. CDR3 sequence (DNA): TGTGCCAGCACCCCCGAGCCAGGGGCAACTAATGAAAAACTGTTTTTT. This translates into CASTPEPGATNEKLFF. Looking up the rest from reference TRBV2 and TRBJ1-4 gives the full variable domain: EPEVTQTPSHQVTQMGQEVILRCVPISNHLYFYWYRQILGQKVEFLVSFYNNEISEKSEIFDDQFSVERPDGSNFTLKIRSTKLEDSAMYFCASTPEPGATNEKLFFGSGTQLSVL.

This clone was found a few times. The chain links TRBV7-8 to TRBJ2-1; 7 positions match TRBD1. The CDR3 has 15 residues. Germline CDR1 reads SGHVS; CDR2 reads FQNEAQ. The trim removed 5 bases at V and 2 bases at J, leaving 6 bases unmatched. CDR3 nucleotide sequence: TGTGCCAGCAGCCTTAGACAGGGCCCCTACAATGAGCAGTTCTTC. Translated: CASSLRQGPYNEQFF.